The TCR beta chain described here comes from a study of T cells in Graves' hyperthyroidism and ophthalmopathy. The diagnostic basis comprised clinical symptoms, serum thyroxine and TRAb, thyroid ultrasound and orbital computed tomography. Fresh peripheral blood, about 9.6 ml, yielded the PBMCs. General observations from the study: Most thyroid clonotypes that were expanded above 0.001 also turned up in blood.

The ends were cut back, 3 bases at V and 2 bases at J, with 14 bases in the middle. The CDR3 is 16 residues long. Germline values: CDR1 LGHDT, CDR2 YNNKEL (reference sequence). Note on this clonotype: As yet, its antigen is unknown.

RNA transcripts yielded amplified TCR beta CDR3 regions. First-round RT-PCR targeting the TCR CDR3 was performed with the HTBI primer set. TCRdb itself ran the multiplex PCR reads through MiXCR, one entry per CDR3 protein. The repertoire holds a few hundred thousand distinct CDR3 sequences, around 16% seen once, with around 3.3% in the top ten. The gene calls are TRBV3-1 and TRBJ2-1; perhaps TRBD1 as D (6 bases). This clonotype originated in a woman in her thirties or forties with Graves' ophthalmopathy. The source material was blood. DNA for the CDR3: TGTGCCAGCAGCCAGGAAGACAGGACGCCCTACAATGAGCAGTTCTTC. Translating gives CASSQEDRTPYNEQFF.